This entry lists 25 T cell receptor beta chains sequenced from one sample in a study of T cells in women clearing cervical HPV infection. Assay: immunoSEQ multiplex PCR; the TCRdb copy retains only in-frame clones and omits some. The data show 20,000 to 30,000 clones, and the top ten clones hold 5.4%. The specimen sequenced was blood buffy coat. The receptors derive from a woman between 18 and 70 years old with a cervical HPV16 infection that either progressed to CIN3+ or cleared (not recorded which).

The sequenced part of the CDR3 DNA is TGTGCCAGCAGCTTGGGGGGTTTGGAG. This gives the protein CASSLGGLE. The whole CDR3 is CASSLGGLELFF. This chain links TRBV7-3 with TRBJ2-2; maybe TRBD2 (6 bases). The DNA ends 3 residues before the CDR3 does, and the rest of the CDR3 is filled in from the germline J gene. The CDR3 totals 12 residues. Per the germline V gene, CDR1 is SGHTA and CDR2 is FQGTGA. V was trimmed by 3 bases and J by 10 bases, leaving 9 bases between them.

About this clone itself: The read falls 3 residues short of the CDR3 end, and the missing part is taken from the germline J gene. The chain carries TRBV20-1 and TRBJ1-1, with D unclear. The CDR3 consists of 13 residues. Germline V CDR1 and CDR2: DFQATT, SNEGSKA (reference sequence). The V end was cut by 4 bases, the J end by 0 bases, with 9 bases between. CDR3 bases read: TGCAGTGCTAATAGTCCTCTGAACACTGAA. Translating it yields CSANSPLNTE. The full CDR3 protein is CSANSPLNTEAFF.

As regards this clone: The sequence runs out 3 residues before the end of the CDR3; the remainder is reconstructed from the germline J gene. This chain uses TRBV6-1 with TRBJ2-5; D may be TRBD2 (6 bases). Germline V gene sequence: CDR1 MNHNS, CDR2 SASEGT. The germline V and J ends were trimmed by 3 bases and 3 bases, with 17 bases remaining between them. The CDR3 has 16 residues. Here the CDR3 reads CASSEEGSGYKETQYF. Incomplete CDR3 DNA: TGTGCCAGCAGTGAGGAGGGGTCAGGTTACAAAGAGACC.

Details on this clone: Read sequence stops 3 residues before the CDR3 end, and the germline J gene provides the missing end. The chain recombines TRBV30 with TRBJ1-2; unclear D gene. Germline lookup yields CDR1 GTSNPN and CDR2 SVGIG (reference sequence). This CDR3 is 15 amino acids long. The part of the CDR3 DNA that was read is TGTGCCTGGAGTCCAATTACTAGCGGCTACAATGAC. This sequence encodes CAWSPITSGYND. The entire CDR3 protein is CAWSPITSGYNDYTF.

Comment on this clone: The CDR3 goes on 3 residues after the read ends, and that part is filled in from the germline J gene. The rearrangement links TRBV10-2 to TRBJ2-3, with unresolved D. Germline V gives CDR1 WSHSY, CDR2 SAAADI. The CDR3 runs 15 residues. The sequenced CDR3 bases are TGCGCCACTTTGAATGCGGAGATCTACGAAGAGACG. The encoded protein is CATLNAEIYEET. The entire CDR3 is CATLNAEIYEETQYF.

Turning to this clone: The CDR3 is cut off 3 residues early in the read; its end comes from the germline J gene. The chain carries TRBV7-6 and TRBJ1-4, with 9 bases aligning to TRBD1. This CDR3 region has 16 residues. The V segment lost 5 bases and the J segment 4 bases; nucleotides outside the gene matches: 8. In germline, CDR1 is SGHVS, CDR2 FNYEAQ. The sequenced CDR3 bases are TGTGCCAGCAGCCCCGGGACAGGGTTATTTAATGAAAAA. Amino acid sequence: CASSPGTGLFNEK. The whole CDR3 sequence reads CASSPGTGLFNEKLFF.

As for this clone: Read coverage stops 3 residues before the CDR3 terminus; the germline J gene supplies the remainder. V usage is TRBV5-1 and J usage is TRBJ2-3; TRBD1 matches at 8 bases. CDR3 length: 14 amino acids. From germline, CDR1 is SGHRS and CDR2 YFSETQ. The sequenced part of the CDR3 DNA is TGCGCCAGCAGCAACAGGACAGGGCCGGAGACG. Translated, it gives CASSNRTGPET. Given in full, the CDR3 is CASSNRTGPETQYF.

About this clone itself: The read ends 3 residues early relative to the CDR3; the germline J gene fills the gap. This chain links TRBV5-1 with TRBJ2-7, with D uncertain. The CDR3 totals 14 residues. Trimming removed 0 bases at V and 0 bases at J, with 7 bases between. Germline CDR1 is SGHRS and CDR2 is YFSETQ. CDR3 protein: CASSLDSSSYEQYF. The covered CDR3 bases are TGCGCCAGCAGCTTGGACAGCAGCTCCTACGAG.

Turning to this clone: The CDR3 goes on 3 residues after the read ends, and that part is filled in from the germline J gene. The chain recombines TRBV12-3 or TRBV12-4 with TRBJ1-4, with TRBD1 matching 11 bases. V shed 6 bases, J shed 7 bases, and the junction held 4 bases outside the gene matches. CDR3 length: 14 amino acids. CDR3 DNA (partial): TGTGCCAGCAGCCACGGACAGGGGGCTGAAAAA. Translating it yields CASSHGQGAEK. The CDR3 in its entirety is CASSHGQGAEKLFF.

Worth noting for this clone: The read terminates 3 residues ahead of where the CDR3 ends, so the germline J gene completes it. The chain joins TRBV13 to TRBJ2-1; 7 bases fit TRBD2. J was trimmed by 8 bases and V by 0 bases; bases with no gene match: 13. Germline V gives CDR1 PRHDT, CDR2 FYEKMQ (reference sequence). The CDR3 sequence is 17 residues long. The sequenced CDR3 bases are TGTGCCAGCAGCTTAGGCCGGAGGACTAGGGCTTCGGATGAG. Translated: CASSLGRRTRASDE. The complete CDR3 reads CASSLGRRTRASDEQFF. Filled out from reference TRBV13 and TRBJ2-1, the complete variable domain reads AAGVIQSPRHLIKEKRETATLKCYPIPRHDTVYWYQQGPGQDPQFLISFYEKMQSDKGSIPDRFSAQQFSDYHSELNMSSLELGDSALYFCASSLGRRTRASDEQFFGPGTRLTVL.

With regard to this clone: The read stops 3 residues short of the end of the CDR3; the missing end is completed from the germline J gene. The chain recombines TRBV7-3 with TRBJ2-7; 7 bases map to TRBD1. The length of the CDR3 is 16 residues. The trim removed 5 bases at V and 2 bases at J, leaving 12 bases unmatched. Germline V gene data show CDR1 as SGHTA and CDR2 as FQGTGA. CDR3 residues: CASSPSTDRLTYEQYF. CDR3 bases read: TGTGCCAGCAGCCCCTCAACGGACAGGCTAACCTACGAG.

Concerning this clone itself: The sequence runs out 3 residues before the end of the CDR3; the remainder is reconstructed from the germline J gene. This rearrangement joins TRBV6-1 to TRBJ1-2; TRBD1 might be the D (6 bases). The germline V gene encodes CDR1 MNHNS and CDR2 SASEGT. The CDR3 extends over 15 amino acids. This CDR3 reads CASSEAGTSSYDYTF. The DNA read from the CDR3 is TGTGCCAGCAGTGAAGCGGGGACAAGCTCCTACGAC.

The CDR3 protein is CASSDRSNTDTYTF. The part of the CDR3 DNA that was read is TGTGCCAGCAGCGACAGGAGTAACACAGATACC. This chain uses TRBV2 with TRBJ1-2; D possibly corresponds to TRBD1 (6 bases). With the read ending 3 residues before the CDR3 end, the germline J gene is used to fill in that end. Germline lookup yields CDR1 SNHLY and CDR2 FYNNEI. The CDR3 is 14 amino acids.

Comment on this clone: Sequencing ends 3 residues short of the CDR3 end; the germline J gene provides the rest. V gene TRBV6-1 combines with J gene TRBJ2-4, with a possible D match to TRBD1 (6 bases). The germline gives CDR1 MNHNS, CDR2 SASEGT. V shed 0 bases and J shed 6 bases, with 18 bases lying between them. The CDR3 sequence is 17 residues long. Incomplete CDR3 DNA: TGTGCCAGCAGTGAAGCGCGGTCCGGACAGATTCCAAACATT. Its protein product is CASSEARSGQIPNI. The entire CDR3 protein reads CASSEARSGQIPNIQYF.

Comment on this clone: The sequence runs out 3 residues before the end of the CDR3; the remainder is reconstructed from the germline J gene. J is TRBJ1-1 and V is TRBV15, with TRBD1 matching 7 bases. V dropped 0 bases and J dropped 6; count of bases not matched to a gene: 4. Germline V gives CDR1 LNHNV, CDR2 YYDKDF (reference sequence). The CDR3 is 14 residues long. CDR3 bases read: TGTGCCACCAGCAGAGACTACAGGGGCGCTGAA. It specifies CATSRDYRGAE. In full, the CDR3 is CATSRDYRGAEAFF.

About this clone itself: The read ends 3 residues before the CDR3 terminus; that terminus is restored from the germline J gene. V usage is TRBV2 and J usage is TRBJ1-6; 10 bases are a match to TRBD1. The germline V gene has CDR1 SNHLY and CDR2 FYNNEI. The J segment lost 7 bases and the V segment lost 7 bases, leaving 16 bases of the junction unmatched. The CDR3 has 18 residues. The sequenced part of the CDR3 DNA is TGTGCCAGCAAGGTGGGACAGGGGAGTAATATGGGAAATTCACCC. It specifies CASKVGQGSNMGNSP. The CDR3 in its entirety is CASKVGQGSNMGNSPLHF.

The covered CDR3 bases are TGTGCCAGCAGATCCTTAGCGGGAGGCCCATTGACC. It specifies CASRSLAGGPLT. The whole CDR3 sequence is CASRSLAGGPLTQYF. The gene calls are TRBV11-2 and TRBJ2-5; 10 bases agree with TRBD2. Read sequence stops 3 residues before the CDR3 end, and the germline J gene provides the missing end. The germline CDR1 and CDR2 sequences are SGHAT and FQNNGV. The CDR3 sequence is 15 residues long. The V and J ends lost 6 bases and 7 bases, in that order; junction bases with no gene match: 11.

Comments on this clone: The read falls 3 residues short of the CDR3 end, and the missing part is taken from the germline J gene. The chain employs TRBV19 and TRBJ2-7; 7 positions agree with TRBD1. This CDR3 spans 14 amino acids. J was trimmed by 6 bases and V by 3 bases; bases with no gene match: 8. In germline, CDR1 is LNHDA, CDR2 SQIVND (reference sequence). The CDR3 protein is CASSIRDSLGEQYF. CDR3 DNA (partial): TGTGCCAGTAGTATCCGGGACAGCTTGGGCGAG.

Concerning this clone itself: The read stops 3 residues short of the end of the CDR3; the missing end is completed from the germline J gene. V and J are TRBV4-1 and TRBJ2-3; 10 nucleotides match TRBD2. Germline-derived CDR1 and CDR2 are MGHRA and YSYEKL. Losses at the gene ends were 2 bases for V and 4 bases for J; bases not matched to a gene: 9. This CDR3 region has 17 residues. CDR3 DNA (partial): TGCGCCAGCAGCCAAAGGGTGACTAGCGGGCGCGCAGATACG. It is translated as CASSQRVTSGRADT. The complete CDR3 sequence is CASSQRVTSGRADTQYF.

With respect to this clone: The read stops 3 residues short of the end of the CDR3; the missing end is completed from the germline J gene. The chain couples TRBV5-4 to TRBJ1-1, with D possibly TRBD1 on 6 matching bases. The CDR3 length is 15 residues. Germline V gene data show CDR1 as SGHNT and CDR2 as YYREEE (reference sequence). With 5 bases removed from V and 3 bases from J, the gap between germline ends came to 17 bases. The CDR3 sequence is CASSTRTEVYTEAFF. CDR3 DNA (partial): TGTGCCAGCAGTACTAGGACAGAGGTGTACACTGAA.

Note on this clone: The read halts 3 residues ahead of the CDR3 end, with the missing end drawn from the germline J gene. This chain joins TRBV18 and TRBJ1-2, with TRBD1 identical over 7 bases. This CDR3 has 15 amino acids. Germline loops: CDR1 KGHSH, CDR2 LQKENI. J gave up 6 bases and V 3 bases, and 10 bases lay outside the gene matches. Here the CDR3 reads CASSPDRQIGHGYTF. CDR3 bases read: TGTGCCAGCTCACCGGACAGGCAAATCGGTCATGGC.

Notes on this clone: Read coverage stops 3 residues before the CDR3 terminus; the germline J gene supplies the remainder. The J gene is TRBJ1-2, the V gene TRBV28; no clear D. Germline V gene data show CDR1 as MDHEN and CDR2 as SYDVKM. Trimming stripped 2 bases from V and 4 bases from J, with 11 bases between. The CDR3 totals 14 residues. CDR3 bases read: TGTGCCAGCAGTTTAGGGCCTCGGAGCTATGGC. It is translated as CASSLGPRSYG. The entire CDR3 protein reads CASSLGPRSYGYTF.

To note about this clone: The read comes to an end 3 residues before the CDR3 does, leaving the germline J gene to fill in the end. V usage is TRBV10-1 and J usage is TRBJ1-1; 7 bases agree with TRBD1. The J segment lost 7 bases and the V segment lost 6 bases, leaving 5 bases of the junction unmatched. The CDR3 loop spans 12 amino acids. Germline V gene data show CDR1 as WNHNN and CDR2 as SYGVQD (reference sequence). This chain's CDR3 is CASSRTGDEAFF. The sequenced CDR3 bases are TGCGCCAGCAGCAGGACAGGTGATGAA.

Of note for this clone: The CDR3 is cut off 3 residues early in the read; its end comes from the germline J gene. The rearrangement links TRBV28 to TRBJ2-6; 7 nucleotides align to TRBD2. Looked up from germline, CDR1 is MDHEN and CDR2 is SYDVKM. J lost 0 bases, V lost 7 bases, and 3 bases had no gene match. The CDR3 sequence is 15 residues long. This CDR3 reads CASTSGISGANVLTF. The covered CDR3 bases are TGTGCCAGCACTAGCGGAATCTCTGGGGCCAACGTC.

As for this clone: Read coverage stops 3 residues before the CDR3 terminus; the germline J gene supplies the remainder. J is TRBJ1-2 and V is TRBV19; D unclear. The V gene's germline CDR1 is LNHDA and CDR2 SQIVND (reference sequence). There are 15 residues in the CDR3. CDR3 protein: CASTRLAGTYNDYTF. CDR3 bases read: TGTGCCAGTACCAGACTAGCGGGCACATACAATGAC.